Following are 24 T cell receptor beta chains from one sample sequenced in a study of PD-1 blockade in classical Hodgkin lymphoma (dated by TCRdb to the early 2020s). To prepare the library, the immunoSEQ multiplex PCR assay was applied. This is the immuneACCESS table as TCRdb keeps it, with only in-frame sequences that have V and J called. A part of the clones is gone; compared with another copy, unresolved V genes explain less than half, and the rest is unexplained. Across this sample there are some 17,000 clones, with roughly 81% seen only once. The top ten constitute roughly 8.1% of the sample. Per the publication, the time point label means: newly diagnosed, previously untreated cHL patient sample. Sequenced material: peripheral blood mononuclear cells (PBMCs). The receptors were sampled from a human donor with classical Hodgkin lymphoma.

This clone has only one observation. The CDR3 DNA follows: TGTGCCAGCAAGGGCCGTGACTACGAGCAGTACTTC. Protein sequence: CASKGRDYEQYF. The rearrangement joins TRBV11-2 to TRBJ2-7; no reliable D call. Germline-derived CDR1 and CDR2 are SGHAT and FQNNGV. V lost 7 bases and J lost 3, with 10 bases in between. The CDR3 extends over 12 amino acids. Full variable domain (outside the CDR3, taken from reference TRBV11-2 and TRBJ2-7): EAGVAQSPRYKIIEKRQSVAFWCNPISGHATLYWYQQILGQGPKLLIQFQNNGVVDDSQLPKDRFSAERLKGVDSTLKIQPAKLEDSAVYLCASKGRDYEQYFGPGTRLTVT.

Remarks on this clone: Other DNA sequences in the same sample also yield this CDR3. This chain connects TRBV27 to TRBJ1-5; D may be TRBD1 (5 bases). From germline, CDR1 is MNHEY and CDR2 SMNVEV (reference sequence). The CDR3 contains 13 residues. The V gene lost 5 bases and the J gene lost 4 bases, with 9 bases spanning the gap. The CDR3 loop is CASSLWGNQPQHF. The CDR3 nucleotides read TGTGCCAGCAGTCTCTGGGGGAATCAGCCCCAGCATTTT.

The chain recombines TRBV4-1 with TRBJ1-4; D may be TRBD1 (5 bases). This CDR3 is 15 amino acids long. The germline V and J ends were trimmed by 4 bases and 7 bases, with 16 bases remaining between them. Germline V gives CDR1 MGHRA, CDR2 YSYEKL. For the CDR3, the DNA is TGCGCCAGCAGCCGAATTCAGGGTGGTGGTGAAAAACTGTTTTTT. This codes for CASSRIQGGGEKLFF.

V is TRBV5-4 and J is TRBJ1-2; 12 nucleotides match TRBD1. The V gene's germline CDR1 is SGHNT and CDR2 YYREEE (reference sequence). This CDR3 has 14 residues. With V trimmed by 2 bases and J by 7 bases, 3 bases remained unmatched. The CDR3 loop reads CASSLPGQGAGYTF. The CDR3, as DNA: TGTGCCAGCAGCTTACCGGGACAGGGGGCTGGCTACACCTTC. The whole variable domain, filled in from reference TRBV5-4 and TRBJ1-2, reads ETGVTQSPTHLIKTRGQQVTLRCSSQSGHNTVSWYQQALGQGPQFIFQYYREEENGRGNFPPRFSGLQFPNYSSELNVNALELDDSALYLCASSLPGQGAGYTFGSGTRLTVV.

The rearrangement joins TRBV21-1 to TRBJ2-7. TRBV21-1 constitutes a pseudogene. This CDR3 has 17 amino acids. The CDR3 DNA is TGTGCCAGCAGCAAAGTACCCGGTGCCCTGGGTCCCTACGAGCAGTACTTC. This sequence encodes CASSKVPGALGPYEQYF.

This chain joins TRBV28 and TRBJ2-3; D call uncertain. Trimming shortened V by 3 bases and J by 5 bases, and 12 bases separated the two germline ends. The CDR3 covers 14 residues. Germline assignment: CDR1 MDHEN and CDR2 SYDVKM. CDR3 residues: CASSFSGTKDTQYF. In nucleotides, the CDR3 is TGTGCCAGCAGTTTTTCTGGAACCAAAGATACGCAGTATTTT. Full variable domain (rest looked up from reference TRBV28 and TRBJ2-3): DVKVTQSSRYLVKRTGEKVFLECVQDMDHENMFWYRQDPGLGLRLIYFSYDVKMKEKGDIPEGYSVSREKKERFSLILESASTNQTSMYLCASSFSGTKDTQYFGPGTRLTVL.

The J gene is TRBJ1-1, the V gene TRBV25-1, with 8 nucleotides matching TRBD1. V lost 1 base and J lost 5; bases outside the gene matches: 6. Germline loops: CDR1 MGHDK, CDR2 SYGVNS. This CDR3 region has 15 residues. The CDR3 loop reads CASSESQGAGTEAFF. The CDR3, as DNA: TGTGCCAGCAGTGAATCGCAGGGGGCAGGAACTGAAGCTTTCTTT.

The J gene is TRBJ2-7, the V gene TRBV20-1; perhaps D is TRBD1 or TRBD2 (6 bases each). CDR3 length: 9 amino acids. The germline V gene has CDR1 DFQATT and CDR2 SNEGSKA (reference sequence). In nucleotides, the CDR3 is TGCTCCCTAGGGGGGCGAGAGTACTTC. Protein sequence: CSLGGREYF.

This chain uses TRBV6-1 with TRBJ1-4; TRBD1 might be the D (6 bases). Germline CDR1 MNHNS, CDR2 SASEGT. The CDR3 spans 14 residues. With 4 bases removed from V and 9 bases from J, the gap between germline ends came to 15 bases. This CDR3 is CASSVGSGQQKLFF. CDR3 bases: TGTGCCAGCAGTGTGGGGTCCGGACAGCAAAAACTGTTTTTT.

The chain is built from TRBV5-1 and TRBJ1-5; tentatively, D is TRBD1 (5 bases). V lost 7 bases to trimming and J lost 4 bases, with 15 bases between them. The CDR3 sequence is 14 residues long. In germline, CDR1 is SGHRS, CDR2 YFSETQ. The CDR3: CASGPFSGNQPQHF. CDR3 DNA sequence: TGCGCCAGCGGCCCGTTTTCAGGGAATCAGCCCCAGCATTTT.

This clone came up a few times. The identical CDR3 is also encoded by other nucleotide sequences in the sample. The rearrangement uses TRBV28 and TRBJ2-1; 16 positions agree with TRBD2. The CDR3 length is 22 residues. CDR1 MDHEN and CDR2 SYDVKM come from the germline V gene. The trim removed 3 bases at V and 3 bases at J, leaving 17 bases unmatched. The CDR3 sequence is CASSFPGPYGTSGRAIYNEQFF. DNA for the CDR3: TGTGCCAGCAGTTTCCCAGGCCCCTACGGGACTAGCGGGAGGGCCATCTACAATGAGCAGTTCTTC.

The chain joins TRBV28 to TRBJ1-1, with D tentatively TRBD1 (5 bases). The CDR3 covers 12 residues. Deletions cut 1 base from V and 6 bases from J, with 6 bases between. Germline CDR1 MDHEN, CDR2 SYDVKM. The CDR3 DNA follows: TGTGCCAGCAGTTTATTGGGGGCTGAAGCTTTCTTT. Its translation: CASSLLGAEAFF.

This chain connects TRBV15 to TRBJ2-1, with D possibly matching TRBD1 (6 bases). Germline V CDR1 and CDR2: LNHNV, YYDKDF (reference sequence). The CDR3 runs to 17 residues. Trimming pared 0 bases from V and 2 bases from J, leaving 14 bases between. The CDR3 reads CATSRDRGAGAYNEQFF. In DNA, the CDR3 is TGTGCCACCAGCAGAGATCGAGGGGCAGGGGCCTACAATGAGCAGTTCTTC.

The chain has TRBV5-1 and TRBJ2-5, with 10 nucleotides matching TRBD1. The germline CDR1 and CDR2 sequences are SGHRS and YFSETQ. J gave up 4 bases and V 0 bases, and 3 bases lay outside the gene matches. The CDR3 covers 15 residues. The CDR3 nucleotides read TGCGCCAGCAGCTTGGGACAGGGGGCCGGAGAGACCCAGTACTTC. This encodes CASSLGQGAGETQYF.

The V and J genes are TRBV19 and TRBJ2-2; no firm D call. In germline, CDR1 is LNHDA, CDR2 SQIVND (reference sequence). The CDR3 runs 13 residues. V was cut by 7 bases and J by 9 bases, with 15 bases left in between. This chain's CDR3 is CASTRNDPRELFF. CDR3 DNA: TGTGCCAGTACCAGGAACGATCCTAGGGAGCTGTTTTTT.

The chain links TRBV25-1 to TRBJ1-3; D remains ambiguous. The germline V gene has CDR1 MGHDK and CDR2 SYGVNS. Trimming left V 8 bases short and J 3 bases short, with 11 bases between. The CDR3 contains 13 residues. In nucleotides, the CDR3 is TGTGCCAGCGCTCCCCCAGGTGGAAACACCATATATTTT. It codes for CASAPPGGNTIYF.

This sequence joins TRBV28 and TRBJ1-5; a weak D match, TRBD1 (6 bases). Per germline, CDR1 MDHEN and CDR2 SYDVKM. V was trimmed by 1 base and J by 1 base, leaving 11 bases between them. This CDR3 region has 16 residues. CDR3 DNA sequence: TGTGCCAGCAGTTTATCAACAGGGACGAGCAATCAGCCCCAGCATTTT. This translates into CASSLSTGTSNQPQHF.

The chain employs TRBV27 and TRBJ2-7; D perhaps matches TRBD2 (5 bases). V was trimmed by 8 bases and J by 4 bases, leaving 9 bases between them. CDR1 is MNHEY and CDR2 is SMNVEV in the germline V gene (reference sequence). The CDR3 has 11 amino acids. In DNA form, the CDR3 reads TGTGCCAGCTCGACGGGATACGAGCAGTACTTC. Translated: CASSTGYEQYF.

The chain couples TRBV27 to TRBJ2-7, with 8 bases fitting TRBD2. This CDR3 is built from 15 residues. V was clipped by 4 bases and J by 3 bases; unmatched bases: 8. Per germline, CDR1 MNHEY and CDR2 SMNVEV (reference sequence). The CDR3 reads CASSSYSGTVYEQYF. In nucleotides, the CDR3 is TGTGCCAGCAGTTCCTATAGCGGGACGGTCTACGAGCAGTACTTC.

V gene TRBV5-6 combines with J gene TRBJ2-7; D remains unclear. V dropped 2 bases and J dropped 4 bases, with 4 bases sitting between them. This CDR3 contains 11 residues. CDR1 and CDR2 from the germline V gene are SGHDT and YYEEEE. Written as DNA, the CDR3 is TGTGCCAGCAGCTTAGGGTACGAGCAGTACTTC. Its protein is CASSLGYEQYF.

The rearrangement uses TRBV4-2 and TRBJ2-1; the match to TRBD2 covers 7 bases. Germline V gene data show CDR1 as LGHNA and CDR2 as YNFKEQ. Trimming removed 0 bases from V and 4 bases from J; junction bases left unmatched: 6. The CDR3 spans 16 residues. As DNA, the CDR3 is TGTGCCAGCAGCCAAGAGCGCGGGAGAACGTACAATGAGCAGTTCTTC. Residues: CASSQERGRTYNEQFF.

This sequence joins TRBV5-4 and TRBJ2-1, with a tentative D call TRBD1 (6 bases). The length of the CDR3 is 12 residues. With 4 bases removed from V and 9 bases from J, the gap between germline ends came to 11 bases. The germline V gene encodes CDR1 SGHNT and CDR2 YYREEE (reference sequence). The CDR3 coding sequence is TGTGCCAGCAGCCCAGGGGTGAGTGAGCAGTTCTTC. Its protein is CASSPGVSEQFF.

The rearrangement uses TRBV7-8 and TRBJ2-3; possibly TRBD1 or TRBD2 for D (5 bases each). Germline CDR1 and CDR2: SGHVS and FQNEAQ. There are 14 residues in the CDR3. V was cut by 5 bases and J by 4 bases, with 13 bases left in between. Here the CDR3 reads CASSPPGRADTQYF. DNA for the CDR3: TGTGCCAGCAGCCCTCCGGGGCGCGCAGATACGCAGTATTTT. Variable domain in full (rest from reference TRBV7-8 and TRBJ2-3): GAGVSQSPRYKVAKRGQDVALRCDPISGHVSLFWYQQALGQGPEFLTYFQNEAQLDKSGLPSDRFFAERPEGSVSTLKIQRTQQEDSAVYLCASSPPGRADTQYFGPGTRLTVL.

The chain uses TRBV9 and TRBJ2-7, with 7 bases matching TRBD2. CDR3 length: 14 residues. Germline V lookup: CDR1 SGDLS, CDR2 YYNGEE. V lost 0 bases and J lost 3; bases outside the gene matches: 3. CDR3 protein: CASSVGGSSYEQYF. DNA for the CDR3: TGTGCCAGCAGCGTAGGCGGGAGTAGCTACGAGCAGTACTTC.